These T cell receptor beta chains were read from a single sample in a study of blood T cell repertoires in COVID-19. Here immunoSEQ multiplex PCR was the method, and the copy in TCRdb shows in-frame clones only, minus some. Of hundreds of thousands of clones listed, more than 75% were seen once; the top ten hold roughly 4.5%. The sample consisted of PBMCs or T cells enriched from blood (not recorded which). These receptors were collected from a young man who had recovered from COVID-19. CDR3s include the opening cysteine and the closing phenylalanine or tryptophan. The size of a clone is reported for some rows only, either as once, few or many, or as a class for expanded clones.

J gene | V gene | clone size | CDR3 protein
TRBJ2-7 | TRBV6-5 | - | CASSYGAGTYEQYF
TRBJ1-2 | TRBV18 | - | CASSPRQDYGYTF
TRBJ2-2 | TRBV6-5 | - | CASSLLGGDVIGELFF
TRBJ1-4 | TRBV6-5 | - | CASSYETGNEKLFF
TRBJ1-3 | TRBV5-1 | - | CASSSTGVTGNTIYF
TRBJ1-5 | TRBV19 | once | CASSVQGQSRNQPQHF
TRBJ2-1 | TRBV12-3/TRBV12-4 | - | CASSLLMSEQFF
TRBJ1-5 | TRBV18 | - | CASSQGQGNQPQHF
TRBJ2-7 | TRBV11-3 | - | CASSPLSSYEQYF
TRBJ1-1 | TRBV11-2 | - | CASSLEGQANTEAFF
TRBJ2-2 | TRBV7-9 | - | CASSLVRRSTGELFF
TRBJ2-3 | TRBV7-2 | few | CASSSASGRYSTDTQYF
TRBJ2-1 | TRBV4-1 | - | CASSQGARTGGAEQFF
TRBJ1-5 | TRBV19 | - | CASSNQYSNQPQHF
TRBJ1-6 | TRBV4-1 | once | CASSPLGTLTGYNSPLHF
TRBJ2-2 | TRBV19 | - | CASSIPGGGELFF
TRBJ1-1 | TRBV19 | - | CASSPRQVNTEAFF
TRBJ1-4 | TRBV12-3/TRBV12-4 | - | CASVRFRGEKLFF
TRBJ1-1 | TRBV5-1 | - | CASSPGTVPEAFF
TRBJ2-7 | TRBV7-9 | - | CASSFWSSGKYEQYF
TRBJ2-5 | TRBV5-1 | - | CASTRGSIETQYF
TRBJ1-1 | TRBV2 | once | CASSESDKSGAFF
TRBJ2-3 | TRBV29-1 | - | CSPVAGSTDTQYF
TRBJ2-1 | TRBV5-1 | - | CASSLVGQATYNEQFF
TRBJ2-7 | TRBV4-1 | - | CASSLGRDYYEQYF
TRBJ2-5 | TRBV10-3 | once | CAISESGPGEGSETQYF
TRBJ1-2 | TRBV5-1 | - | CARLGRGYGYTF
TRBJ1-5 | TRBV27 | - | CASRPTPTVYDSNQPQHF
TRBJ1-1 | TRBV29-1 | - | CSATNRGITEAFF
TRBJ1-3 | TRBV11-2 | - | CASSTGQGPIYF
TRBJ2-1 | TRBV5-1 | - | CASTKYGGSSANEQFF
TRBJ2-2 | TRBV3-1/TRBV3-2 | - | CASSQDTGGTGELFF
TRBJ2-5 | TRBV11-2 | - | CASSYTSGGRQETQYF
TRBJ1-1 | TRBV10-2 | - | CASSEPGGNTEAFF
TRBJ2-3 | TRBV6-1 | few | CASSELQGPDTQYF
TRBJ2-3 | TRBV3-1/TRBV3-2 | - | CASSRLTRTDTQYF
TRBJ1-6 | TRBV6-5 | - | CASSRTGGNSPLHF
TRBJ2-3 | TRBV21-1 | - | CASSNDSPDTQYF
TRBJ2-7 | TRBV14 | few | CASSQGALMTYEQYF
TRBJ1-6 | TRBV30 | - | CAWTGVGMGSPLHF
TRBJ2-6 | TRBV6-5 | - | CASSYIRGSGANVLTF
TRBJ2-1 | TRBV7-9 | - | CASSSTINEQFF
TRBJ2-5 | TRBV3-1/TRBV3-2 | - | CASSRGIAGAGETQYF
TRBJ2-1 | TRBV7-9 | - | CASILGLAGYNEQFF
TRBJ2-7 | TRBV11-3 | once | CASSLTWGTYEQYF